The 16 T cell receptor beta chains below were found in one sample sequenced in a study of CD8 T cells in ankylosing spondylitis. TCRdb re-called the 5' RACE reads through MiXCR, storing one row per CDR3 protein. The sample records around 150,000 distinct CDR3 sequences, just under 7.5% being singletons. Sequencing was done on a sample of blood, either unsorted or a sorted T cell fraction (not recorded which). The receptors shown here come from a female donor with ankylosing spondylitis or in good health (not recorded which).

At least ten counts were recorded for this clonotype. V usage is TRBV4-2 and J usage is TRBJ1-1; 7 bases fit TRBD1. This CDR3 has 15 amino acids. Germline V gene lookup returns CDR1 LGHNA and CDR2 YNFKEQ. The junction had 7 bases not matched to a gene; V was cut back by 4 bases and J by 2 bases. DNA of the CDR3: TGTGCCAGCAGCCCTTATACAGGGGCTAACACTGAAGCTTTCTTT. Translation: CASSPYTGANTEAFF.

This clonotype has a count of ten or more. The chain has TRBV4-1 and TRBJ2-1; TRBD1 aligns across 8 bases. Germline CDR1 reads MGHRA; CDR2 reads YSYEKL. V shed 4 bases, J shed 2 bases, and the junction held 4 bases outside the gene matches. This CDR3 contains 15 residues. Here the CDR3 reads CASSLRTGPYNEQFF. As DNA, the CDR3 is TGCGCCAGCAGCCTGCGGACAGGGCCCTACAATGAGCAGTTCTTC.

This clonotype occurred many times. V and J are TRBV5-1 and TRBJ1-1; D may be TRBD1 (6 bases). The length of the CDR3 is 19 residues. V was pared by 2 bases and J by 0 bases, with 23 bases between. CDR1 and CDR2 (germline): SGHRS, YFSETQ. The CDR3 nucleotides read TGCGCCAGCAGCTTAAACAGGGTTTCTGCAGCCGGAATGAACACTGAAGCTTTCTTT. Translated, it gives CASSLNRVSAAGMNTEAFF.

The chain links TRBV20-1 to TRBJ2-7; D is undetermined. The germline CDR1 and CDR2 sequences are DFQATT and SNEGSKA (reference sequence). The V end was cut by 1 base, the J end by 0 bases, with 7 bases between. CDR3 length equals 13 residues. The CDR3 nucleotides read TGCAGTGCTAGAGGGGTCGGCTCCTACGAGCAGTACTTC. This sequence encodes CSARGVGSYEQYF.

There are many counts of this clonotype. DNA for the CDR3: TGCGCCACCCGGGACAGCTTCACTTATAATTCACCCCTCCACTTT. Its protein product is CATRDSFTYNSPLHF. V is TRBV4-1 and J is TRBJ1-6, with 7 bases lining up with TRBD1. Germline V gene data show CDR1 as MGHRA and CDR2 as YSYEKL. Trimming cost V 10 bases and J 4 bases; bases outside gene matches: 10. CDR3 length: 15 residues.

In this sample, this clonotype turned up a few times. The rearrangement uses TRBV29-1 and TRBJ2-5; perhaps TRBD1 as D (6 bases). CDR1 is SQVTM, CDR2 ANQGSEA, per germline. The CDR3 has 14 residues. The ends were cut back, 0 bases at V and 5 bases at J, with 13 bases in the middle. CDR3 DNA: TGCAGCGTTGAAGAGGGGGCAGGAGTGGAGACCCAGTACTTC. This translates into CSVEEGAGVETQYF.

The table lists this clonotype with many counts. The gene calls are TRBV20-1 and TRBJ1-1; no reliable D call. Germline CDR1 is DFQATT and CDR2 is SNEGSKA (reference sequence). V was cut by 3 bases and J by 1 base, with 3 bases left in between. The CDR3 has 11 amino acids. In DNA, the CDR3 is TGCAGTGCTAGCAGGAACACTGAAGCTTTCTTT. Translating gives CSASRNTEAFF.

Of note for this clonotype: A much larger clone differs from this one at a single base, so this may be a read error. The chain uses TRBV7-2 and TRBJ2-6; the match to TRBD1 covers 8 bases. This CDR3 spans 17 amino acids. CDR1 and CDR2 (germline): SGHTA, FQGNSA. The CDR3 coding sequence is TGTGCCAGCATTCCCGGGACAGGTAGCTCTGGGGCCAACGTCCCGACTTTC. Its protein product is CASIPGTGSSGANVPTF.

This clonotype was found many times. The V call is TRBV20-1, the J call TRBJ2-7; 8 bases match TRBD1. This CDR3 is built from 12 residues. The germline V gene has CDR1 DFQATT and CDR2 SNEGSKA (reference sequence). V shed 3 bases, J shed 6 bases, and the junction held 4 bases outside the gene matches. CDR3 amino acids: CSASLDRAEQYF. CDR3 nucleotide sequence: TGCAGTGCTAGCTTGGACAGGGCCGAGCAGTACTTC.

This clonotype was seen many times. The chain joins TRBV4-1 to TRBJ1-1; tentatively, D is TRBD1 (5 bases). This CDR3 has 14 amino acids. In germline, CDR1 is MGHRA, CDR2 YSYEKL. V dropped 1 base and J dropped 5 bases, with 11 bases sitting between them. The CDR3 DNA reads as TGCGCCAGCAGCCAAGGGGGCGGGGGAACTGAAGCTTTCTTT. This encodes CASSQGGGGTEAFF.

This clonotype has at least ten counts. The rearrangement uses TRBV6-1 and TRBJ1-1; the D gene is possibly TRBD1 (5 bases). The CDR3 runs to 17 residues. V was clipped by 6 bases and J by 3 bases, with 23 bases between them. CDR1 is MNHNS, CDR2 SASEGT, per germline. CDR3 in amino acids: CASSKDRGQHQYTEAFF. The DNA for the CDR3 is TGTGCCAGCAGCAAGGATCGGGGCCAGCATCAGTACACTGAAGCTTTCTTT.

This clonotype was observed many times. The rearrangement uses TRBV28 and TRBJ2-6; 9 bases map to TRBD1. This CDR3 has 18 residues. Germline V gene sequence: CDR1 MDHEN, CDR2 SYDVKM. V was clipped by 8 bases and J by 0 bases; unmatched bases: 11. The CDR3 DNA reads as TGTGCCAGCCGGTCTCGGACAGGGGTTAGCTCTGGGGCCAACGTCCTGACTTTC. This codes for CASRSRTGVSSGANVLTF.

This clonotype has a count of ten or more. CDR3 in amino acids: CASSLDNTQGRGYGYTF. In DNA form, the CDR3 reads TGCGCCAGCAGCTTGGACAACACACAGGGGAGGGGCTATGGCTACACCTTC. The chain carries TRBV5-1 and TRBJ1-2, with 7 bases matching TRBD1. The J segment lost 4 bases and the V segment lost 0 bases, leaving 12 bases of the junction unmatched. The CDR3 consists of 17 residues. Germline V gene lookup returns CDR1 SGHRS and CDR2 YFSETQ.

The table lists this clonotype with many counts. The chain has TRBV5-1 and TRBJ2-3, with TRBD2 matching over 7 bases. Germline V gene sequence: CDR1 SGHRS, CDR2 YFSETQ. With V trimmed by 0 bases and J by 5 bases, 0 bases remained unmatched. The length of the CDR3 is 13 residues. The CDR3 bases are TGCGCCAGCAGCTTGGGGACTAGAGATACGCAGTATTTT. Translating gives CASSLGTRDTQYF.

This clonotype was recorded many times. Relative to the germline gene, one junction end is altered; a read error may explain this. This chain uses TRBV7-7 with TRBJ2-2, with D perhaps matching TRBD1 (6 bases). The CDR3 runs 13 residues. Germline CDR1 and CDR2: SSHAT and FNYEAQ (reference sequence). The CDR3 loop is CASSLGGTGELFF. The CDR3 DNA follows: TGTGCTAGCAGCTTAGGGGGCACCGGGGAGCTGTTTTTT.

This clonotype has at least ten counts. The chain links TRBV20-1 to TRBJ2-7; the match to TRBD2 covers 11 bases. After removal of 5 bases from V and 3 bases from J, the junction contained 9 bases not matched to a gene. CDR1 DFQATT and CDR2 SNEGSKA come from the germline V gene (reference sequence). The CDR3 totals 15 residues. In DNA, the CDR3 is TGCAGTGCTCCTAGCGGGGGGCCGATCGGCTACGAGCAGTACTTC. Protein sequence: CSAPSGGPIGYEQYF.